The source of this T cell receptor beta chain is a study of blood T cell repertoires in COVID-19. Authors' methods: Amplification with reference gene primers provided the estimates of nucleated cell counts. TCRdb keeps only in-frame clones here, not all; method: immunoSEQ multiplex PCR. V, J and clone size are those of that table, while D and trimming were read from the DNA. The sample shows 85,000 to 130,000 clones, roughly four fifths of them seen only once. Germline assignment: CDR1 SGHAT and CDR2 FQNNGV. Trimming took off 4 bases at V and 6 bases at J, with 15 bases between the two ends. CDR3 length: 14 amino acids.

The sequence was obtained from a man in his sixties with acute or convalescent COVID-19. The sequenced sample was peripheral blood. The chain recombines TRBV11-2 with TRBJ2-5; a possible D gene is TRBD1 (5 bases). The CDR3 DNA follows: TGTGCCAGCAGCTCAACAGTAGGGGTTCAGACCCAGTACTTC. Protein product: CASSSTVGVQTQYF.